This TCR beta chain is from a study of PD-L1 blockade in urothelial cancer. At the level of the study: Patients previously received 0 to 3 chemotherapy regimens. At 3 weeks (second dose) and 6 weeks after starting treatment, blood was analyzed. Median T cell yield per blood sample was about 150,000 cells.

Time point indicated: pretreatment peripheral blood. Data came from immunoSEQ multiplex PCR; TCRdb stores just in-frame clones and leaves some out. This repertoire shows nearly 45,000 clones, about 88% found once; its top ten account for 20% to 25%. This CDR3 is built from 13 residues. Germline assignment: CDR1 SGDLS and CDR2 YYNGEE. Losses at the gene ends were 4 bases for V and 5 bases for J; bases not matched to a gene: 5. Material: PBMCs, obtained around atezolizumab (anti-PD-L1) treatment. V and J are TRBV9 and TRBJ2-7, with 8 bases lining up with TRBD1. The TCR was taken from a donor at least 40 years old with urothelial cancer. CDR3 region: CASSPRTGNEQYF. The CDR3 DNA is TGTGCCAGCAGCCCCCGGACAGGGAACGAGCAGTACTTC.